The 23 T cell receptor beta chains in this list originate from one sample, sequenced in a study of blood T cells in healthy people across ages. Alongside a J-beta primer mix, a sample-barcoded 5' primer served in a second PCR lasting roughly 7 to 11 cycles. A single record per CDR3 protein comes from TCRdb applying MiXCR to the 5' RACE reads. The table records 780,000 or so distinct CDR3 sequences, about 53% of them present only once. Sequenced: blood. These receptors were obtained from a man older than 75 in good health.

This clonotype was found a few times. The V call is TRBV4-1, the J call TRBJ1-1, with D unclear. Trimming cost V 1 base and J 4 bases, with 7 bases left between them. This CDR3 has 13 residues. CDR1 and CDR2 (germline): MGHRA, YSYEKL. The CDR3 here is CASSQGQPTEAFF. The CDR3 DNA follows: TGCGCCAGCAGCCAAGGCCAGCCCACTGAAGCTTTCTTT.

The rearrangement joins TRBV4-1 to TRBJ2-3; TRBD2 matches 11 bases. Germline-derived CDR1 and CDR2 are MGHRA and YSYEKL. This CDR3 spans 17 amino acids. V gave up 2 bases and J gave up 14 bases; unmatched junction bases: 18. CDR3 amino acids: CASSQPLSGTSGRYAYF. CDR3 coding DNA: TGCGCCAGCAGCCAACCCCTCTCGGGGACTAGCGGACGATACGCGTATTTT.

This clonotype was seen only a few times. This chain uses TRBV5-1 with TRBJ1-2; D is unresolved. The CDR3 has 13 amino acids. Trimming removed 4 bases at V and 8 bases at J, with 15 bases between. CDR1 and CDR2 from the germline V gene are SGHRS and YFSETQ. CDR3 coding DNA: TGCGCCAGCAGCGTTACACCGGTCGGAGGCTACACCTTC. Residues: CASSVTPVGGYTF. The full variable domain, rest sourced from reference TRBV5-1 and TRBJ1-2, is KAGVTQTPRYLIKTRGQQVTLSCSPISGHRSVSWYQQTPGQGLQFLFEYFSETQRNKGNFPGRFSGRQFSNSRSEMNVSTLELGDSALYLCASSVTPVGGYTFGSGTRLTVV.

The chain recombines TRBV6-5 with TRBJ1-2; D call uncertain. The CDR3 sequence is 15 residues long. Trimming shortened V by 0 bases and J by 4 bases, and 12 bases separated the two germline ends. Germline-derived CDR1 and CDR2 are MNHEY and SVGAGI. CDR3 protein: CASSYSKVVGYGYTF. DNA for the CDR3: TGTGCCAGCAGTTACTCGAAGGTCGTGGGCTATGGCTACACCTTC.

On this clonotype itself: Its ends do not fully match the called genes, so a read error is possible. The chain employs TRBV7-7 and TRBJ2-5; TRBD1 agrees at 7 bases. The CDR3 covers 14 residues. Germline-derived CDR1 and CDR2 are SSHAT and FNYEAQ (reference sequence). The CDR3 spells CASSSGTVQETQYF. The CDR3 DNA follows: TGTGCTAGCAGCTCCGGGACAGTCCAAGAGACCCAGTACTTC.

The chain is built from TRBV20-1 and TRBJ2-1; possible D gene TRBD2, 5 bases. V lost 6 bases to trimming and J lost 0 bases, with 18 bases between them. This CDR3 comprises 16 residues. Germline CDR1 reads DFQATT; CDR2 reads SNEGSKA (reference sequence). The CDR3 spells CSASRGRLDSYNEQFF. The CDR3 bases are TGCAGTGCCAGCCGCGGGCGGCTAGACTCCTACAATGAGCAGTTCTTC.

Note on this clonotype: Compared with germline, one end of the junction differs, possibly owing to a read error. The chain couples TRBV7-9 to TRBJ2-5; TRBD2 matches 12 bases. The CDR3 sequence is 14 residues long. CDR1 and CDR2 (germline): SEHNR, FQNEAQ (reference sequence). The CDR3 coding sequence is TGTGCCAGCAGCTCGACTAGCGGGAGAGAGACCCGGTACTTC. The encoded protein is CASSSTSGRETRYF.

The gene calls are TRBV18 and TRBJ2-7; D may be TRBD1 or TRBD2 (5 bases each). Germline V CDR1 and CDR2: KGHSH, LQKENI. V lost 6 bases and J lost 2, with 14 bases in between. This CDR3 has 14 amino acids. CDR3 coding DNA: TGTGCCAGCTCGAGAGGGGCACAAACCTACGAGCAGTACTTC. Protein sequence: CASSRGAQTYEQYF.

The chain employs TRBV10-3 and TRBJ2-1; 7 bases are shared with TRBD2. The V segment lost 6 bases and the J segment 4 bases; nucleotides outside the gene matches: 9. The V gene's germline CDR1 is ENHRY and CDR2 SYGVKD. The CDR3 length is 15 residues. The CDR3 protein is CAISRRGEGYNEQFF. The CDR3, as DNA: TGTGCCATCAGCCGACGAGGGGAGGGGTACAATGAGCAGTTCTTC.

Details on this clonotype: An end of the junction differs from the germline gene, which may be a read error. The CDR3 here is CASSLVSNEQYF. CDR3 sequence (DNA): TGTGCCAGCAGCTTAGTCTCCAACGAGCAGTACTTC. The chain uses TRBV7-8 and TRBJ2-4; the D is unclear. TRBJ2-7 explains the end of the DNA better; the J call may be wrong. The CDR3 runs to 12 residues. Germline lookup yields CDR1 SGHVS and CDR2 FQNEAQ.

The chain couples TRBV11-2 to TRBJ2-3, with TRBD2 identical over 11 bases. This CDR3 has 16 amino acids. Germline CDR1 and CDR2: SGHAT and FQNNGV. The V and J ends lost 4 bases and 14 bases, in that order; junction bases with no gene match: 17. CDR3 sequence: CASSSVAGGRDRDAYF. CDR3 sequence (DNA): TGTGCCAGCAGCTCCGTAGCGGGAGGGAGGGACAGAGACGCGTATTTT.

This clonotype showed up many times. The chain employs TRBV29-1 and TRBJ2-7, with a possible D match to TRBD2 (7 bases). CDR3 size: 13 residues. The ends were cut back, 6 bases at V and 1 base at J, with 13 bases in the middle. From germline, CDR1 is SQVTM and CDR2 ANQGSEA. The CDR3: CSVEGGGSYEQYF. The CDR3 DNA reads as TGCAGCGTCGAGGGAGGGGGGTCCTACGAGCAGTACTTC.

The chain joins TRBV7-9 to TRBJ2-7; D is perhaps TRBD2 (6 bases). Germline CDR1 SEHNR, CDR2 FQNEAQ (reference sequence). This CDR3 region has 15 residues. The V gene lost 4 bases and the J gene lost 0 bases, with 13 bases spanning the gap. Here the CDR3 DNA reads TGTGCCAGCAGCTCTCAGCGGGCTTCCTCCTACGAGCAGTACTTC. Residues: CASSSQRASSYEQYF.

This clonotype occurred a few times. This chain joins TRBV20-1 and TRBJ2-1; TRBD2 matches at 7 bases. With V trimmed by 1 base and J by 0 bases, 3 bases remained unmatched. Germline-derived CDR1 and CDR2 are DFQATT and SNEGSKA (reference sequence). The CDR3 spans 15 residues. The CDR3 DNA reads TGCAGTGCTAGAGCTAGCGGAGTCTCCTACAATGAGCAGTTCTTC. This gives the protein CSARASGVSYNEQFF.

V usage is TRBV18 and J usage is TRBJ2-5, with D possibly matching TRBD2 (5 bases). With 6 bases removed from V and 7 bases from J, the gap between germline ends came to 15 bases. This CDR3 is built from 13 residues. Germline CDR1 KGHSH, CDR2 LQKENI. The CDR3 DNA sequence: TGTGCCAGCTCCCAAATCTATGAGGGGACCCAGTACTTC. Protein product: CASSQIYEGTQYF.

The CDR3 sequence is CARIGDCSYNEQFF. The CDR3 bases are TGTGCCAGAATAGGGGACTGTTCCTACAATGAGCAGTTCTTC. The chain has TRBV21-1 and TRBJ2-1; the D call of TRBD2 is as the table states it, not checked on the DNA. TRBV21-1 is a listed pseudogene. The CDR3 is 14 amino acids.

This chain uses TRBV29-1 with TRBJ1-2, with D tentatively TRBD1 (5 bases). The CDR3 contains 12 residues. Trimming removed 7 bases from V and 4 bases from J, with 13 bases in between. Per germline, CDR1 SQVTM and CDR2 ANQGSEA. CDR3 sequence reads: CSADKGPYGYTF. In DNA form, the CDR3 reads TGCAGCGCTGATAAGGGACCCTATGGCTACACCTTC.

This sequence joins TRBV29-1 and TRBJ2-3, with 7 positions matching TRBD1. CDR1 and CDR2 (germline): SQVTM, ANQGSEA. This CDR3 has 14 amino acids. V lost 7 bases to trimming and J lost 2 bases; unmatched junction nucleotides: 9. CDR3 coding DNA: TGCAGCGCCCAAGGACAGGACAACACAGATACGCAGTATTTT. The encoded protein is CSAQGQDNTDTQYF.

This clonotype was counted between two and nine times. The chain couples TRBV28 to TRBJ1-6, with unresolved D. Trimming took 2 bases from V and 11 from J, leaving 13 bases between them. The CDR3 is 14 amino acids. Looked up from germline, CDR1 is MDHEN and CDR2 is SYDVKM. The CDR3 spells CASSLAPNGAPLHF. The CDR3 DNA follows: TGTGCCAGCAGTTTAGCACCCAACGGGGCACCCCTCCACTTT.

This rearrangement joins TRBV6-2 or TRBV6-3 to TRBJ2-3; D is perhaps TRBD2 (6 bases). The CDR3 totals 16 residues. The ends were cut back, 8 bases at V and 3 bases at J, with 21 bases in the middle. CDR1 and CDR2 (germline): MNHEY, SVGEGT. CDR3 sequence (DNA): TGTGCCAGCTCGAGAGGGAGCGGGTCCGTTACAGATACGCAGTATTTT. Protein sequence: CASSRGSGSVTDTQYF.

The rearrangement joins TRBV14 to TRBJ2-3; 9 positions match TRBD1. Unmatched junction bases numbered 3, after V lost 4 bases and J lost 7 bases. CDR3 length: 13 amino acids. From germline, CDR1 is SGHDN and CDR2 FVKESK. The CDR3 sequence is CASSPDRGNTQYF. The CDR3 DNA sequence: TGTGCCAGCAGCCCGGACAGGGGAAATACGCAGTATTTT.

This clonotype showed up many times. This chain connects TRBV20-1 to TRBJ2-6; D unresolved. The germline gives CDR1 DFQATT, CDR2 SNEGSKA (reference sequence). The CDR3 sequence is 11 residues long. V lost 6 bases and J 6 bases, leaving 6 bases between the germline ends. The CDR3 coding sequence is TGCAGTGCGCCTTTGGCCAACGTCCTGACTTTC. Its translation is CSAPLANVLTF.

This clonotype was counted a few times. J is TRBJ2-3 and V is TRBV12-3 or TRBV12-4; a weak D match, TRBD2 (6 bases). V was pared by 3 bases and J by 14 bases, with 27 bases between. The CDR3 totals 16 residues. The CDR3 DNA sequence: TGTGCCAGCAGTTTTAGGGCGAGCGGGTACCACAGATACGCGTATTTT. Its translation: CASSFRASGYHRYAYF.